This T cell receptor beta chain was captured by sequencing in a study of CD8+ T cells in alopecia areata (dated by TCRdb to the late 2010s). For the study in its entirety: The study used high-throughput TCRbeta sequencing to examine T cell clonal expansion in alopecia areata, in both the C3H/HeJ mouse model and human patients. Clonality in the scalp was compared among normal scalp (n=4), patchy alopecia areata scalp (n=8), and alopecia totalis/universalis scalp (n=8). RNA was extracted with the PAXgene miRNA kit for fixed scalp, the miRNeasy kit for PBMCs, and the RNeasy kit for mouse skin. TCRbeta CDR3 regions were amplified by immunoSEQ multiplex PCR with 35 Vbeta forward and 13 Jbeta reverse primers. On the human side, TCRbeta sequencing was run on scalp tissue and on sorted CD4+ and CD8+ peripheral blood T cells from healthy controls and from alopecia areata patients with either patchy or totalis/universalis disease. Broader findings and caveats from the paper: Compared with normal scalp, lesional scalp, particularly in alopecia totalis/universalis, had higher clonality and more expanded CD8+ clones, which suggests antigenic drive. TCR sequences shared between patients were less clear than in mice, possibly partly because of HLA diversity in the patient population. Scalp TCR repertoire analysis is complicated because resident alphabeta T cells in normal human skin are also sequenced, whereas mouse skin is dominated by gammadelta T cells.

This clone has a handful of counts. This clone's antigen is unknown. The sample holds no much larger clone one base away, and base qualities are not on file. V gives up 7 bases and J gives up 6 bases, and the segment between their germline ends measures 19 bases. The CDR3 numbers 14 residues from cysteine through phenylalanine. Only the CDR3 part of the read is kept: 42 bases, read in frame from the first base. CDR1 and CDR2 are read off the germline V gene as SQVTM and ANQGSEA. PBMCs were isolated by density centrifugation and stained for CD3, CD4 and CD8, and CD4+ and CD8+ T cells were sorted on a FACSAria. Unaffected controls provided scalp biopsies and blood samples. Receptor amplification or capture employed the immunoSEQ multiplex PCR assay. For TCR sequencing, RNA was extracted from every sample and reverse transcribed into cDNA to serve as template. SuperScript III was used to make first-strand cDNA, primed with a 2:1 mix of oligo-dT and random hexamers. A synthetic immune receptor repertoire was used to gauge amplification bias, and whatever bias remained was removed computationally. Per the authors' processing: Raw reads were preprocessed for error removal, and CDR3 was defined according to IMGT conventions as running from the conserved cysteine to phenylalanine. Clonality was computed by normalizing Shannon entropy by log2 of the number of productive unique TCRs and subtracting the result from 1. CD4 or CD8 identity of scalp clones was inferred by cross-referencing scalp TCRbeta sequences with sorted blood CD4 and CD8 repertoires. TCRdb's version of the immuneACCESS table is confined to in-frame rearrangements and falls short of the full clone set. An unresolved V gene accounts for under half of the shortfall where checked; the remainder is of unknown origin. V, J and clone size are taken as reported in that table, and D and trimming were inferred from the DNA itself. Recorded for this sample are 110,000 to 150,000 clones; 62% of them occurred a single time. About 38% of the sample is held by the ten biggest clonotypes.

The TCR sequence derives from a human donor in good health. The sequence is built from TRBV29-1 and TRBJ2-1; no D gene can be assigned with confidence. Sample: CD8+ T cells sorted from blood. CDR3 loop: CSDLDTTTPNEQFF. Here is the DNA: TGCAGCGATCTAGATACAACAACCCCCAATGAGCAGTTCTTC.